This T cell receptor (beta chain) is drawn from a study of cytomegalovirus exposure and HLA in healthy donors. For the study at large: The early release's HLA-typed donors yielded 65 million to 85 million unique TCRs.

The study sampled nominally healthy donors, though unrecorded immune exposures were likely. This clone was counted between two and nine times. Its specificity is not known. Study-level points and caveats: A missense DCLRE1C variant was associated with V- and J-gene trimming of TCR beta chains in a later analysis, and an independent cohort replicated the association.

The CDR3 has 14 residues. The V end was cut by 5 bases, the J end by 0 bases, with 11 bases between. Germline loops: CDR1 GTSNPN, CDR2 SVGIG (reference sequence). The PCR contained 60 Vbeta and 13 Jbeta primers. The data were produced by immunoSEQ multiplex PCR, yet TCRdb's version contains in-frame clones alone and is incomplete. The table records 100,000 to 150,000 clones, around 70% of them present only once. The sample consisted of PBMCs. This TCR was sampled from a man aged 40-50 years in good health and CMV-seropositive. The V gene is TRBV30, the J gene TRBJ1-5; the D is unclear. CDR3 sequence (DNA): TGTGCCTGGGCATTTAGCGGTAGCAATCAGCCCCAGCATTTT. This gives the protein CAWAFSGSNQPQHF.